These 13 T cell receptor beta chains share one sample of origin, sequenced in a study of CD8 T cells in Susac syndrome. Reverse transcription of roughly 0.45 to 1 ug RNA was performed with random hexamers. In TCRdb, the immunoSEQ multiplex PCR reads were re-called with MiXCR into one record per CDR3 protein. The sample lists more than 150,000 distinct CDR3 sequences, approximately 95% occurring once. Sequences were obtained from CD4+ T cells from PBMCs. All receptors come from a human donor with Susac syndrome.

V gene TRBV29-1 combines with J gene TRBJ1-5, with D unresolved. The length of the CDR3 is 14 residues. Looked up from germline, CDR1 is SQVTM and CDR2 is ANQGSEA. V dropped 6 bases and J dropped 0 bases, with 12 bases sitting between them. Here the CDR3 DNA reads TGCAGCGTATCGGGAATGCATAGCAATCAGCCCCAGCATTTT. Its translation is CSVSGMHSNQPQHF. The full variable domain, completed using reference TRBV29-1 and TRBJ1-5, is SAVISQKPSRDICQRGTSLTIQCQVDSQVTMMFWYRQQPGQSLTLIATANQGSEATYESGFVIDKFPISRPNLTFSTLTVSNMSPEDSSIYLCSVSGMHSNQPQHFGDGTRLSIL.

This chain links TRBV29-1 with TRBJ2-6; no reliable D call. CDR3 length: 16 residues. Germline CDR1 SQVTM, CDR2 ANQGSEA. Trimming left V 6 bases short and J 0 bases short, with 15 bases between. This chain's CDR3 is CSVDEDFNSGANVLTF. The CDR3 DNA reads as TGCAGCGTCGACGAAGACTTCAACTCTGGGGCCAACGTCCTGACTTTC. The whole variable domain, remainder taken from reference TRBV29-1 and TRBJ2-6, is SAVISQKPSRDICQRGTSLTIQCQVDSQVTMMFWYRQQPGQSLTLIATANQGSEATYESGFVIDKFPISRPNLTFSTLTVSNMSPEDSSIYLCSVDEDFNSGANVLTFGAGSRLTVL.

V is TRBV29-1 and J is TRBJ1-4, with 8 bases fitting TRBD1. CDR3 length: 13 amino acids. Germline V gene lookup returns CDR1 SQVTM and CDR2 ANQGSEA. V lost 4 bases to trimming and J lost 3 bases; unmatched junction nucleotides: 1. CDR3 amino acids: CSVGQGPNEKLFF. The CDR3 DNA reads as TGCAGCGTTGGACAGGGGCCTAATGAAAAACTGTTTTTT.

This chain connects TRBV20-1 to TRBJ2-5, with a tentative D call TRBD2 (5 bases). Trimming removed 6 bases at V and 0 bases at J, with 8 bases between. The CDR3 sequence is 12 residues long. Per germline, CDR1 DFQATT and CDR2 SNEGSKA (reference sequence). The CDR3 DNA is TGCAGTGCCACCGGGGACCAAGAGACCCAGTACTTC. Protein sequence: CSATGDQETQYF.

This sequence joins TRBV27 and TRBJ2-5; TRBD1 aligns across 9 bases. The V and J ends lost 6 bases and 6 bases, in that order; junction bases with no gene match: 11. Germline V gives CDR1 MNHEY, CDR2 SMNVEV (reference sequence). The CDR3 sequence is 15 residues long. CDR3 amino acids: CASSLGTGRKQTQYF. The CDR3 DNA is TGTGCCAGCAGCCTCGGGACAGGGAGGAAACAGACCCAGTACTTC.

The chain recombines TRBV5-1 with TRBJ1-6; D unclear. The CDR3 runs to 14 residues. V was pared by 0 bases and J by 11 bases, with 12 bases between. Germline CDR1 reads SGHRS; CDR2 reads YFSETQ. CDR3 loop: CASSLEGRGTPLHF. CDR3 DNA: TGCGCCAGCAGCTTGGAGGGCAGAGGAACACCCCTCCACTTT. The variable domain in full, completed from reference TRBV5-1 and TRBJ1-6, reads KAGVTQTPRYLIKTRGQQVTLSCSPISGHRSVSWYQQTPGQGLQFLFEYFSETQRNKGNFPGRFSGRQFSNSRSEMNVSTLELGDSALYLCASSLEGRGTPLHFGNGTRLTVT.

The rearrangement uses TRBV7-9 and TRBJ1-1; D uncertain. Germline CDR1 is SEHNR and CDR2 is FQNEAQ (reference sequence). Between the trimmed V and J ends, which lost 3 bases and 7 bases, there was a span of 9 bases. The CDR3 runs 12 residues. CDR3 nucleotide sequence: TGTGCCAGCAGCTTGGATGGAGGTGAAGCTTTCTTT. This gives the protein CASSLDGGEAFF.

The rearrangement uses TRBV20-1 and TRBJ1-2; 9 nucleotides align to TRBD1. CDR1 and CDR2 (germline): DFQATT, SNEGSKA (reference sequence). The V and J ends lost 5 bases and 3 bases, in that order; junction bases with no gene match: 7. The CDR3 runs 14 residues. The CDR3 region is CSARARTGDYGYTF. The CDR3 DNA follows: TGCAGTGCTCGGGCCCGGACAGGGGACTATGGCTACACCTTC.

V usage is TRBV20-1 and J usage is TRBJ2-5; 8 nucleotides agree with TRBD2. The CDR3 consists of 15 residues. Unmatched junction bases numbered 14, after V lost 6 bases and J lost 5 bases. Per germline, CDR1 DFQATT and CDR2 SNEGSKA (reference sequence). The DNA of the CDR3 is TGCAGTGCCCTGGGGAGCGGGGGTCGGGAGGAGACCCAGTACTTC. Protein sequence: CSALGSGGREETQYF.

This rearrangement joins TRBV20-1 to TRBJ1-4; tentative D call: TRBD1 (5 bases). The CDR3 runs to 14 residues. Trimming took 3 bases from V and 10 from J, leaving 18 bases between them. Germline assignment: CDR1 DFQATT and CDR2 SNEGSKA (reference sequence). CDR3 protein: CSARPIEEGRKLFF. As DNA, the CDR3 is TGCAGTGCTAGGCCCATAGAGGAGGGGCGAAAACTGTTTTTT.

The CDR3 loop reads CASSFGGQGYGYTF. For the CDR3, the DNA is TGCGCCAGCAGCTTTGGCGGCCAGGGCTATGGCTACACCTTC. The chain has TRBV5-1 and TRBJ1-2; possibly TRBD1 for D (5 bases). Germline V gene sequence: CDR1 SGHRS, CDR2 YFSETQ. The V gene lost 2 bases and the J gene lost 4 bases, with 12 bases spanning the gap. This CDR3 spans 14 amino acids.

The chain couples TRBV4-2 to TRBJ1-5; unclear D gene. CDR1 LGHNA and CDR2 YNFKEQ come from the germline V gene. This CDR3 is 15 amino acids long. The ends were cut back, 0 bases at V and 7 bases at J, with 13 bases in the middle. DNA for the CDR3: TGTGCCAGCAGCCAAGATTACGTCTCCCCACAGCCCCAGCATTTT. Residues: CASSQDYVSPQPQHF.

This sequence joins TRBV6-5 and TRBJ2-5; no reliable D call. Germline V lookup: CDR1 MNHEY, CDR2 SVGAGI. The CDR3 runs 11 residues. V dropped 11 bases and J dropped 5 bases, with 12 bases sitting between them. CDR3 sequence: CAARDGETQYF. DNA for the CDR3: TGTGCCGCACGCGACGGGGAGACCCAGTACTTC.